This T cell receptor (beta chain) was obtained from a study of shared clonotypes between healthy human individuals. Per the germline V gene, CDR1 is WNHNN and CDR2 is SYGVQD (reference sequence). With 6 bases removed from V and 1 base from J, the gap between germline ends came to 9 bases. This CDR3 spans 14 amino acids. As for this clone: The antigen is not known.

Every subset's genomic DNA went evenly onto several immunoSEQ plates. The method was immunoSEQ multiplex PCR; TCRdb's version includes in-frame clones alone and lacks a portion of them. There are 780,000 or so clones in the sample; approximately 72% occur only once, and approximately 2% lies in the top ten. Study observations and caveats: With several donors compared, 4.5% to 6.5% of naive CD4 clonotypes were shared.

Material for sequencing was memory CD4+ T cells sorted from blood. Subset noted: CD45RA-negative fraction. The chain is built from TRBV10-1 and TRBJ2-2, with D possibly being TRBD1 (5 bases). The sequence was obtained from a woman in her 30s in good health. Here the CDR3 reads CASSGHQNTGELFF. The CDR3 DNA reads TGCGCCAGCAGCGGACACCAGAACACCGGGGAGCTGTTTTTT.